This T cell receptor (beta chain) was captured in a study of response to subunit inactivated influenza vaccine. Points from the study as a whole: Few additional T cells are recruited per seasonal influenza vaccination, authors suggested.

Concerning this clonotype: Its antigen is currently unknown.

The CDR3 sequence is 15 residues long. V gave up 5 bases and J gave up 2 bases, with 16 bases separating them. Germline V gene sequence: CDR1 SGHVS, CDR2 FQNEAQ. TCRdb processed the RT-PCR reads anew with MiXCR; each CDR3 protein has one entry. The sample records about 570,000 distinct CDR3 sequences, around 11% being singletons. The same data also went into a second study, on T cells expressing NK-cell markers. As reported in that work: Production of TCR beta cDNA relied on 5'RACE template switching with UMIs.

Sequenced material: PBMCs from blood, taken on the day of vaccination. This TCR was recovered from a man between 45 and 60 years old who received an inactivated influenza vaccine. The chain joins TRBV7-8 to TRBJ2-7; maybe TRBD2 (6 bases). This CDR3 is CASSATGLTTYEQYF. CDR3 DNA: TGTGCCAGCAGCGCGACCGGACTAACCACCTACGAGCAGTACTTC.